Included here is one TCR beta chain sequence, with context. Its antigen is still unknown. TCRdb keeps only in-frame clones here, not all; method: immunoSEQ multiplex PCR. The sample has over 700,000 clones, approximately 72% seen once. J was trimmed by 0 bases and V by 0 bases; bases with no gene match: 2. The CDR3 is 16 residues long. The germline gives CDR1 SGHRS, CDR2 YFSETQ. The data stem from a study of shared clonotypes between healthy human individuals. As for the study in general: The cohort had two women and a few men, ages 18 to 49. Per donor, three plates held CD4 naive cells, three held CD4 memory, two held CD8 naive and one held CD8 memory. General study results and limits: Sequencing depth was expected to influence donor clonotype sharing.

The clonotype comes from a woman between 25 and 40 years old in good health. The gene calls are TRBV5-1 and TRBJ2-2; TRBD1 aligns across 7 bases. Sequencing was carried out using memory CD4+ T cells sorted from blood. Specified subset: CD45RA-negative fraction. In DNA form, the CDR3 reads TGCGCCAGCAGCTTGGGAGGACAGGCGAACACCGGGGAGCTGTTTTTT. Protein product: CASSLGGQANTGELFF.